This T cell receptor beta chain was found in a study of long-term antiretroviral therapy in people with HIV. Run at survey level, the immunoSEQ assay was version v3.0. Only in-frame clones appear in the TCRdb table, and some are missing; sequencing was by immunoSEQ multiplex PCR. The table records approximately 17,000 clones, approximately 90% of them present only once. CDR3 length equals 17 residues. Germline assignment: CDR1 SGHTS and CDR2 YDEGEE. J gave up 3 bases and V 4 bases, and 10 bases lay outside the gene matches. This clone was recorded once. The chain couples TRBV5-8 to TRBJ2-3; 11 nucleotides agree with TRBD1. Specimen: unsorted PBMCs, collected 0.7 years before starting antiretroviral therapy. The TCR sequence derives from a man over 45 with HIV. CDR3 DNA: TGTGCCAGCAGCCACTGGACAGGGGGCGAAGGAACAGATACGCAGTATTTT. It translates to CASSHWTGGEGTDTQYF.